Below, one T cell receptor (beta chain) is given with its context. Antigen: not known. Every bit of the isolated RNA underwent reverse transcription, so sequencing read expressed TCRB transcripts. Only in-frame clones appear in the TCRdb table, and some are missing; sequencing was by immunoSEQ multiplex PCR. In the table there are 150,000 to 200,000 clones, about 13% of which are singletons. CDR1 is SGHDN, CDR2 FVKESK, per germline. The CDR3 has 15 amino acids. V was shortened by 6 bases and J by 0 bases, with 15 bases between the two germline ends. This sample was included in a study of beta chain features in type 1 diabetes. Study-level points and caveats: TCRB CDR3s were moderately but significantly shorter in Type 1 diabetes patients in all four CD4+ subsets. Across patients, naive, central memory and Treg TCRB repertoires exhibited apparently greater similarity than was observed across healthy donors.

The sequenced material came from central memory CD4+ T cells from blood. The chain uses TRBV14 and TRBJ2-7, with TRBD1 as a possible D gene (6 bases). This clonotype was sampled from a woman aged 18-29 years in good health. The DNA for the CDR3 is TGTGCCAGCAGTCGCAGCTGGACAGTCTCCTACGAGCAGTACTTC. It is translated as CASSRSWTVSYEQYF.